The 13 T cell receptor beta chains in this list originate from one sample, sequenced in a study of blood T cells in healthy people across ages. Primers used in a second PCR of about 6 to 11 cycles were a sample-barcoded 5' primer and a J-beta primer mix. Each CDR3 protein is one row after TCRdb ran MiXCR on the 5' RACE reads. The sample carries hundreds of thousands of distinct CDR3 sequences, approximately 30% recorded once. The sample consisted of blood. All receptors derive from a woman of 80 years or more in good health.

This clonotype came up many times. The rearrangement joins TRBV3-1 to TRBJ1-2; D unresolved. The CDR3 is 14 residues long. Germline assignment: CDR1 LGHDT and CDR2 YNNKEL (reference sequence). V lost 1 base and J 2 bases, leaving 8 bases between the germline ends. CDR3 sequence (DNA): TGTGCCAGCAGCCAAGCTTCGGGGAACTATGGCTACACCTTC. Its translation is CASSQASGNYGYTF.

This clonotype was picked up a small number of times. Its ends do not fully match the called genes, so a read error is possible. The chain links TRBV9 to TRBJ1-1; no reliable D call. Germline V gives CDR1 SGDLS, CDR2 YYNGEE. The CDR3 is 19 amino acids. CDR3 loop: CASSGRNRRTGGVNTEAFF. The CDR3 DNA reads TGTGCCAGCAGCGGAAGAAATCGGAGGACCGGCGGGGTGAACACTGAGGCTTTCTTT.

This clonotype showed up just a few times. This could be a read error, since a much larger clone is one nucleotide away. The chain links TRBV24-1 to TRBJ2-3; D ambiguous. Germline lookup yields CDR1 KGHDR and CDR2 SFDVKD. The CDR3 consists of 11 residues. V gave up 2 bases and J gave up 11 bases, with 7 bases separating them. The CDR3 reads CATSDCRRQYF. The CDR3 coding sequence is TGTGCCACCAGTGATTGCCGTAGGCAGTATTTT.

The chain has TRBV28 and TRBJ2-7, with 7 bases aligning to TRBD1. CDR1 and CDR2 from the germline V gene are MDHEN and SYDVKM. The CDR3 sequence is 14 residues long. J lost 6 bases, V lost 9 bases, and 14 bases had no gene match. The CDR3 sequence is CASCRDSFPCEQYF. The CDR3 coding sequence is TGTGCCAGTTGCCGGGACAGTTTTCCCTGCGAGCAGTACTTC.

About this clonotype itself: A read error may explain this, as a much larger clone is one base away. V usage is TRBV5-1 and J usage is TRBJ2-5, with TRBD2 as a possible D gene (7 bases). The J call is uncertain, as TRBJ2-1 better fits the DNA end. The CDR3 runs 13 residues. Germline values: CDR1 SGHRS, CDR2 YFSETQ. CDR3 DNA: TGCGCCAGCGGAGAGGGGGGGCGAGAGACCCAGTTCTTC. Translating gives CASGEGGRETQFF.

Concerning this clonotype: A much larger clone differs from this one at a single base, so this may be a read error. The chain employs TRBV5-6 and TRBJ2-7; maybe TRBD1 (5 bases). The CDR3 extends over 15 amino acids. CDR1 SGHDT and CDR2 YYEEEE come from the germline V gene. Trimming took off 3 bases at V and 4 bases at J, with 17 bases between the two ends. CDR3 sequence: CASSSFRAGWYEQYF. DNA of the CDR3: TGTGCCAGCAGCTCCTTCAGGGCTGGATGGTACGAGCAGTACTTC. The full variable domain, completed using reference TRBV5-6 and TRBJ2-7, is DAGVTQSPTHLIKTRGQQVTLRCSPKSGHDTVSWYQQALGQGPQFIFQYYEEEERQRGNFPDRFSGHQFPNYSSELNVNALLLGDSALYLCASSSFRAGWYEQYFGPGTRLTVT.

This chain connects TRBV15 to TRBJ1-2; D is unclear. This CDR3 is built from 15 residues. Looked up from germline, CDR1 is LNHNV and CDR2 is YYDKDF (reference sequence). Trimming cost V 3 bases and J 2 bases, with 13 bases left between them. CDR3 in amino acids: CATSSGEQLNYGYTF. The DNA of the CDR3 is TGTGCCACCAGCAGCGGGGAACAGTTAAACTATGGCTACACCTTC. Complete variable domain (other parts from reference TRBV15 and TRBJ1-2): DAMVIQNPRYQVTQFGKPVTLSCSQTLNHNVMYWYQQKSSQAPKLLFHYYDKDFNNEADTPDNFQSRRPNTSFCFLDIRSPGLGDTAMYLCATSSGEQLNYGYTFGSGTRLTVV.

In regard to this clonotype: This clone may be a read error of a much larger clone one base away. The rearrangement uses TRBV7-2 and TRBJ2-5; no clear D. The CDR3 has 12 amino acids. Germline V gene data show CDR1 as SGHTA and CDR2 as FQGNSA. CDR3 loop: CASSHYQEAQYF. In nucleotides, the CDR3 is TGTGCCAGCAGCCACTACCAAGAGGCCCAGTACTTC.

This rearrangement joins TRBV7-2 to TRBJ2-4; 9 bases are a match to TRBD2. The J call may be in error: the DNA end matches TRBJ2-7 better. This CDR3 spans 14 amino acids. CDR1 and CDR2 (germline): SGHTA, FQGNSA. Here the CDR3 reads CASSHGTSNAEQYF. The CDR3 bases are TGTGCCAGCAGCCACGGGACTAGCAACGCCGAGCAGTACTTC.

V and J are TRBV7-2 and TRBJ2-3; 7 bases align to TRBD1. CDR1 and CDR2 (germline): SGHTA, FQGNSA. Trimming removed 4 bases from V and 1 base from J; junction bases left unmatched: 5. The CDR3 is 15 residues long. The CDR3 is CASSSLGTGTDTQYF. CDR3 DNA: TGTGCCAGCAGCTCACTTGGGACAGGCACAGATACGCAGTATTTT.

This clonotype was picked up a small number of times. The V gene is TRBV6-1, the J gene TRBJ1-5; no firm D call. The CDR3 is 15 amino acids. V lost 1 base to trimming and J lost 5 bases, with 12 bases between them. Per germline, CDR1 MNHNS and CDR2 SASEGT. The CDR3 nucleotides are TGTGCCAGCAGTGAAGGTCTGCGTGCCGATCAGCCCCAGCATTTT. Amino acid sequence: CASSEGLRADQPQHF.

The rearrangement joins TRBV20-1 to TRBJ2-1; 8 bases line up with TRBD1. The trim removed 5 bases at V and 0 bases at J, leaving 9 bases unmatched. Germline V gene lookup returns CDR1 DFQATT and CDR2 SNEGSKA (reference sequence). The CDR3 runs to 16 residues. The CDR3 loop reads CSASVMQGASYNEQFF. The DNA of the CDR3 is TGCAGTGCTTCCGTGATGCAGGGGGCCTCCTACAATGAGCAGTTCTTC.

The sample holds many counts of this clonotype. The chain couples TRBV30 to TRBJ1-2; D unresolved. The germline V gene has CDR1 GTSNPN and CDR2 SVGIG (reference sequence). V was cut by 0 bases and J by 8 bases, with 16 bases left in between. The CDR3 spans 14 residues. The CDR3 DNA follows: TGTGCCTGGAGTGTACTTTTAGGAGAGGGAGGCTACACCTTC. This encodes CAWSVLLGEGGYTF.